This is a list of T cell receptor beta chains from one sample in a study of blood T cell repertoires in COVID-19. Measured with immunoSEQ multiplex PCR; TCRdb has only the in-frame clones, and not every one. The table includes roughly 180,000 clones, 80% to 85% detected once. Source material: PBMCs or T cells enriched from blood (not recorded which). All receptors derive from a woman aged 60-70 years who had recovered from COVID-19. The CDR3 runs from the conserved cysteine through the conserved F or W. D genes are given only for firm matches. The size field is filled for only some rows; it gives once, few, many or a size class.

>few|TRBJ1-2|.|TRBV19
CASSMWSVGRYTF
TGTGCCAGTAGTATGTGGTCAGTTGGGCGCTACACCTTC
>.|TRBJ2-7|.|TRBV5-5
CASSWAALSYEQYF
TGTGCCAGCAGCTGGGCAGCCTTATCCTACGAGCAGTACTTC
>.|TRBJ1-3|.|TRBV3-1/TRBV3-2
CASSQEVRAGNTIYF
TGTGCCAGCAGCCAAGAAGTGCGGGCTGGAAACACCATATATTTT
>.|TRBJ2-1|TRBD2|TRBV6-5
CASSLSGGGGNEQFF
TGTGCCAGCAGTCTTAGCGGGGGGGGCGGCAATGAGCAGTTCTTC
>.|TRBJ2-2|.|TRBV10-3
CAISESRQGPNTGELFF
TGTGCCATCAGTGAGTCTAGGCAGGGCCCGAACACCGGGGAGCTGTTTTTT
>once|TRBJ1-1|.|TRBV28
CASVWGRDTEAFF
TGTGCCAGCGTCTGGGGCAGAGACACTGAAGCTTTCTTT
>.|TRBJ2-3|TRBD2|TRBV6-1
CASSGDGGGAPDTQYF
TGTGCCAGCAGTGGGGATGGCGGGGGGGCCCCAGATACGCAGTATTTT
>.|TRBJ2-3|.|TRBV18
CASSPGSAGTTDTQYF
TGTGCCAGCTCACCAGGATCGGCGGGGACCACAGATACGCAGTATTTT
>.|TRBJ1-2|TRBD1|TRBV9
CASSIGQGAYGYTF
TGTGCCAGCAGCATTGGACAGGGGGCCTATGGCTACACCTTC
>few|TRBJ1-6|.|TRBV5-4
CASSTGFSSPLHF
TGTGCCAGCAGCACAGGGTTCTCTTCACCCCTCCACTTT
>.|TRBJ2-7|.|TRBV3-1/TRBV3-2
CASSLSGTHYEQYF
TGTGCCAGCAGCCTCTCCGGGACTCACTACGAGCAGTACTTC
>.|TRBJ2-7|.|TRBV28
CASSLSRFSYEQYF
TGTGCCAGCAGTTTATCGCGCTTTTCCTACGAGCAGTACTTC
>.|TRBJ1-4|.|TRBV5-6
CASSLGALGRDEKLFF
TGTGCCAGCAGCTTGGGAGCACTGGGGCGCGATGAAAAACTGTTTTTT
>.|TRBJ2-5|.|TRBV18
CASSPPGQPGAGTQYF
TGTGCCAGCTCACCCCCTGGACAGCCAGGAGCTGGGACCCAGTACTTC
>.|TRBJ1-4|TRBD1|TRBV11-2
CASSLTTGGATVNEKLFF
TGTGCCAGCAGCTTAACGACAGGGGGCGCAACTGTTAATGAAAAACTGTTTTTT
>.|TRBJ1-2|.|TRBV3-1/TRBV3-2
CASSRRELSTYGYTF
TGTGCCAGCAGCCGTAGGGAGCTGTCAACCTATGGCTACACCTTC
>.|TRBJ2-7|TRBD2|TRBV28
CASSLPSGRAVRPYEQYF
TGTGCCAGCAGTTTGCCTAGCGGGAGGGCCGTAAGGCCCTACGAGCAGTACTTC
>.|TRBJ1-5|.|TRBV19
CASSNPARAGDQPQHF
TGTGCCAGTAGTAACCCCGCGAGAGCGGGGGATCAGCCCCAGCATTTT
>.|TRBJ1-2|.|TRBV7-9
CASSAGHQYYGYTF
TGTGCCAGCAGCGCCGGACACCAATACTATGGCTACACCTTC
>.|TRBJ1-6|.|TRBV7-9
CASSPRTDSPLHF
TGTGCCAGCAGCCCCCGGACAGATTCACCCCTCCACTTT
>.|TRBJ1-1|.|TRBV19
CASSIAPAGSRTEAFF
TGTGCCAGTAGTATAGCCCCCGCCGGGTCAAGGACTGAAGCTTTCTTT
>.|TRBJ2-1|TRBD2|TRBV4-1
CASSQELAGPQLEQFF
TGCGCCAGCAGCCAAGAGCTAGCGGGGCCCCAATTGGAGCAGTTCTTC
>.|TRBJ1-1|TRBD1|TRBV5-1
CASSWGQPNTEAFF
TGCGCCAGCAGCTGGGGACAGCCGAACACTGAAGCTTTCTTT
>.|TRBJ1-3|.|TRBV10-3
CAISFGGGSGNTIYF
TGTGCCATCAGTTTCGGGGGGGGCTCTGGAAACACCATATATTTT
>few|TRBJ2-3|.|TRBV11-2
CASSWRDPTDTQYF
TGTGCCAGCAGCTGGCGGGACCCCACAGATACGCAGTATTTT
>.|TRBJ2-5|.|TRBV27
CASSSGETQYF
TGTGCCAGCAGTTCAGGGGAGACCCAGTACTTC
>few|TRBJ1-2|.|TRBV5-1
CASSLDGVKGYGYTF
TGCGCCAGCAGCTTGGACGGGGTTAAAGGCTATGGCTACACCTTC
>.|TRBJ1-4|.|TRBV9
CASSVYPTNEKLFF
TGTGCCAGCAGCGTCTACCCAACTAATGAAAAACTGTTTTTT
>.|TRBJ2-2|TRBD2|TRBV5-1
CASSASGGNTGELFF
TGCGCCAGCAGCGCTAGCGGGGGGAACACCGGGGAGCTGTTTTTT
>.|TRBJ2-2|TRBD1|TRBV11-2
CASSSGTGGNTGELFF
TGTGCCAGCAGCTCGGGGACAGGGGGCAACACCGGGGAGCTGTTTTTT